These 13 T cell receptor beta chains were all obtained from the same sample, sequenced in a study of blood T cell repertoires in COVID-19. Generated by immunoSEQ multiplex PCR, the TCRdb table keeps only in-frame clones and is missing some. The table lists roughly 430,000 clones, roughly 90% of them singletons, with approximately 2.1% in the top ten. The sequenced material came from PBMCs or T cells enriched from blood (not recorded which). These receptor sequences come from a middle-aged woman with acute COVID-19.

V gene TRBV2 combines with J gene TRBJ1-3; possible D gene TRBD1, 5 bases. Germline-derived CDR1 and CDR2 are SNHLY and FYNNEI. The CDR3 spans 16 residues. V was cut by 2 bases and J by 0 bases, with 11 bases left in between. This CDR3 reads CASSEQGGISGNTIYF. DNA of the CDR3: TGTGCCAGCAGTGAACAGGGAGGAATCTCTGGAAACACCATATATTTT.

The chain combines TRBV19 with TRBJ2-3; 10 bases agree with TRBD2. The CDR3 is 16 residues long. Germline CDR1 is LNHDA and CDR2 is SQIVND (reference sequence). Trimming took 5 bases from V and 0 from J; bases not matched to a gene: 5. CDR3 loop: CASSALAGVSTDTQYF. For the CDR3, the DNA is TGTGCCAGTAGTGCCCTAGCGGGAGTGAGCACAGATACGCAGTATTTT.

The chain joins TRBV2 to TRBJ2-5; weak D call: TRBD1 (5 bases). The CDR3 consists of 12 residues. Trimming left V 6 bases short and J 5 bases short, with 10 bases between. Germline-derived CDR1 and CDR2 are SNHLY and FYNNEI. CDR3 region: CASRGVWETQYF. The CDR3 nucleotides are TGTGCCAGCAGAGGGGTTTGGGAGACCCAGTACTTC. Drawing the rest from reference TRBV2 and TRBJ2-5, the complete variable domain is EPEVTQTPSHQVTQMGQEVILRCVPISNHLYFYWYRQILGQKVEFLVSFYNNEISEKSEIFDDQFSVERPDGSNFTLKIRSTKLEDSAMYFCASRGVWETQYFGPGTRLLVL.

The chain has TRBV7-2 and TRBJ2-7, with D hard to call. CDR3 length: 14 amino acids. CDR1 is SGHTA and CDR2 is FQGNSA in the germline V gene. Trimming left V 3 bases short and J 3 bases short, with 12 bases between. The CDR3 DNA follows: TGTGCCAGCAGCTTCTTGGTGGGCCTCTACGAGCAGTACTTC. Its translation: CASSFLVGLYEQYF.

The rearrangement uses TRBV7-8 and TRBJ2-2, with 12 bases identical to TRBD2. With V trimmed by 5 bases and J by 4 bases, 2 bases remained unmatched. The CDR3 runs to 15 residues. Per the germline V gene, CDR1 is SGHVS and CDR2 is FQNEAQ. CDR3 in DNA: TGTGCCAGCAGCCCACTAGCGGGGGGCACCGGGGAGCTGTTTTTT. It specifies CASSPLAGGTGELFF.

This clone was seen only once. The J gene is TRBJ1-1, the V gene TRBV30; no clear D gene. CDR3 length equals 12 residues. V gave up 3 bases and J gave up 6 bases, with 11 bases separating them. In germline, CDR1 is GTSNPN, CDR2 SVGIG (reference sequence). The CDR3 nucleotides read TGTGCCTGGAGCCGGGATTTATCTGAAGCTTTCTTT. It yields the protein CAWSRDLSEAFF. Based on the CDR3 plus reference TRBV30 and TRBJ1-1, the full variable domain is SQTIHQWPATLVQPVGSPLSLECTVEGTSNPNLYWYRQAAGRGLQLLFYSVGIGQISSEVPQNLSASRPQDRQFILSSKKLLLSDSGFYLCAWSRDLSEAFFGQGTRLTVV.

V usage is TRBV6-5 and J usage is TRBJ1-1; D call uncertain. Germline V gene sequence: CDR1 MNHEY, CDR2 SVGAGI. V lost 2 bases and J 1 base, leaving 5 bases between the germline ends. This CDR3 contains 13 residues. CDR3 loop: CASSYAGNTEAFF. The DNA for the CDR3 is TGTGCCAGCAGTTACGCAGGGAACACTGAAGCTTTCTTT.

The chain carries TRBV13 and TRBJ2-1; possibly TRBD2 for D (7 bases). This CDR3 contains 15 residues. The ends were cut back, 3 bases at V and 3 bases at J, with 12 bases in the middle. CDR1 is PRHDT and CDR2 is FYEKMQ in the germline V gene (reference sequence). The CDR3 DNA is TGTGCCAGCAGCTTGGGCGGGGGCAGCTACAATGAGCAGTTCTTC. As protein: CASSLGGGSYNEQFF.

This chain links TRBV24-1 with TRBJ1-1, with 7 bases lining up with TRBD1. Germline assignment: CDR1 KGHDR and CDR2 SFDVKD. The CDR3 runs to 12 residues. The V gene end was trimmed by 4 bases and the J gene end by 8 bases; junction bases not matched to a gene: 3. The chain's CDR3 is CATSDPGQEAFF. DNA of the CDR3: TGTGCCACCAGTGACCCGGGACAGGAAGCTTTCTTT.

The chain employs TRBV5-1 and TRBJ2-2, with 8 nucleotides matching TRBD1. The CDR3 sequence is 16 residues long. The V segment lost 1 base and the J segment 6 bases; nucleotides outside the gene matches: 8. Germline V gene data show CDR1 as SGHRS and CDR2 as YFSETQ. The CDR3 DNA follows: TGCGCCAGCAGCTTGCAAGGACAGGGATACGCCGGGGAGCTGTTTTTT. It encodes CASSLQGQGYAGELFF.

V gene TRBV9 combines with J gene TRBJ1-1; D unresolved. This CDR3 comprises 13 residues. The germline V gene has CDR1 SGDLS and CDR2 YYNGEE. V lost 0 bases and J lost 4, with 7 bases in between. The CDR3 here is CASSVAVSTEAFF. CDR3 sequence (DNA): TGTGCCAGCAGCGTAGCGGTGTCCACTGAAGCTTTCTTT.

CDR3 DNA: TGCGCCAGCAGCGCGGGGGCCGGCACTGAAGCTTTCTTT. Its translation is CASSAGAGTEAFF. This rearrangement joins TRBV5-1 to TRBJ1-1, with D perhaps matching TRBD1 (6 bases). This CDR3 contains 13 residues. The germline V gene has CDR1 SGHRS and CDR2 YFSETQ. V was clipped by 4 bases and J by 4 bases, with 11 bases between them.

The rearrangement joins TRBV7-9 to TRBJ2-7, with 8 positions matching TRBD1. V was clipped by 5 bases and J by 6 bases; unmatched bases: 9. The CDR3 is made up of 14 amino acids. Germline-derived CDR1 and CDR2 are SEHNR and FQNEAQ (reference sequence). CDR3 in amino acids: CASSSRDRWGEQYF. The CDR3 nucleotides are TGTGCCAGCAGCAGCCGGGACAGGTGGGGCGAGCAGTACTTC.